This T cell receptor (beta chain) is drawn from a study of T cell changes during pregnancy in multiple sclerosis. This clone occurred once. The germline gives CDR1 KGHSH, CDR2 LQKENI. This CDR3 has 13 residues. V gave up 2 bases and J gave up 5 bases, with 9 bases separating them. Repertoires were generated with immunoSEQ multiplex PCR, while TCRdb's copy carries only in-frame clones and drops some. Of 79,000 or so clones listed, 75% to 95% are singletons. The source of this sequence is a female donor in good health, enrolled as a control in a pregnancy study. Here the sequenced sample was peripheral blood, taken in the first trimester of pregnancy. The chain employs TRBV18 and TRBJ1-1; no reliable D call. CDR3 DNA sequence: TGTGCCAGCTCACCAAAAACTGAAACTGAAGCTTTCTTT. Its protein is CASSPKTETEAFF.